This T cell receptor (beta chain) was sequenced in a study of cytomegalovirus exposure and HLA in healthy donors. Study-level points and caveats: The sole available immune exposure information was CMV serostatus.

Regarding this clone: The target antigen is unknown.

From germline, CDR1 is SGHTA and CDR2 FQGTGA. V shed 4 bases and J 10 bases; nucleotides not matched to a gene: 3. The CDR3 length is 12 residues. In the PCR, 60 Vbeta and 13 Jbeta primers were used. Profiled with immunoSEQ multiplex PCR; TCRdb holds only in-frame clones, not every one. The table records around 170,000 clones, over 80% of them present only once. The rearrangement uses TRBV7-3 and TRBJ2-1; 8 bases are shared with TRBD1. Sample: PBMCs. This receptor was taken from a middle-aged man in good health and CMV-seronegative. The DNA for the CDR3 is TGTGCCAGCAGCTCCCGGACAGGGGAGCAGTTCTTC. Its protein product is CASSSRTGEQFF.